The T cell receptor (beta chain) under discussion was sequenced for a study of monozygotic twins with inflammatory bowel disease. Broader study findings: Healthy co-twins had higher TCRbeta inverse Simpson diversity than their IBD twins.

There are 14 residues in the CDR3. From germline, CDR1 is SGDLS and CDR2 YYNGEE. A remark on this clonotype: Its specificity is not known.

Each UMI harboured a 6-nucleotide sample barcode and was appended via template switching. TCRalpha and TCRbeta cDNA went through two nested PCRs of approximately 16 and 10 cycles. TCRdb reprocessed the 5' RACE reads and keeps a single row for each CDR3 protein, giving no DNA. Recorded for this sample: some 100,000 distinct CDR3 sequences. The sample taken for sequencing was blood. The genes are TRBV9 and TRBJ1-6; with no DNA, the TCRdb D assignment of TRBD1 cannot be verified. The clonotype comes from a human donor with ulcerative colitis or Crohn's disease, or a healthy co-twin of an affected twin (not recorded which). CDR3 residues: CASSVTGDNSPLHF. Drawing the rest from reference TRBV9 and TRBJ1-6, the complete variable domain is DSGVTQTPKHLITATGQRVTLRCSPRSGDLSVYWYQQSLDQGLQFLIQYYNGEERAKGNILERFSAQQFPDLHSELNLSSLELGDSALYFCASSVTGDNSPLHFGNGTRLTVT.